The rows below give T cell receptor beta chains drawn from one sample of a study of beta chain features in type 1 diabetes. TCRdb's copy holds only in-frame clones and misses some; the assay was immunoSEQ multiplex PCR. The sample has hundreds of thousands of clones; 11% to 15% are singletons. The specimen sequenced was naive CD4+ T cells from blood. The receptors were gathered from a man between 18 and 29 years old with type 1 diabetes. The CDR3 runs from the conserved cysteine through the conserved F or W. Fields, in order: D gene, J gene, CDR3 length, V gene, clone size, CDR3 protein, CDR3 DNA. The D gene is left open where the match is weak. The size of a clone is reported for some rows only, either as once, few or many, or as a class for expanded clones.

D gene: .; J gene: TRBJ2-1; CDR3 length: 15; V gene: TRBV5-1; clone size: few; CDR3 protein: CASSRGLDGNNEQFF; CDR3 DNA: TGCGCCAGCAGCCGCGGATTGGACGGAAACAATGAGCAGTTCTTC
D gene: .; J gene: TRBJ1-6; CDR3 length: 13; V gene: TRBV21-1; clone size: few; CDR3 protein: CASRDSYNSPLHF; CDR3 DNA: TGTGCCAGCAGGGACTCCTATAATTCACCCCTCCACTTT
D gene: TRBD1; J gene: TRBJ1-5; CDR3 length: 16; V gene: TRBV10-3; clone size: .; CDR3 protein: CAISESLGQGYQPQHF; CDR3 DNA: TGTGCCATCAGTGAGTCGTTGGGACAGGGTTATCAGCCCCAGCATTTT
D gene: .; J gene: TRBJ2-7; CDR3 length: 15; V gene: TRBV5-1; clone size: few; CDR3 protein: CASSLGAVSSYEQYF; CDR3 DNA: TGCGCCAGCAGCTTGGGTGCAGTTAGCTCCTACGAGCAGTACTTC
D gene: .; J gene: TRBJ2-5; CDR3 length: 14; V gene: TRBV7-2; clone size: few; CDR3 protein: CASSRDSSQETQYF; CDR3 DNA: TGTGCCAGCAGCCGAGACTCGTCACAAGAGACCCAGTACTTC
D gene: .; J gene: TRBJ2-5; CDR3 length: 15; V gene: TRBV30; clone size: few; CDR3 protein: CAWSRRSGGRGTQYF; CDR3 DNA: TGTGCCTGGAGTCGCCGGTCCGGGGGTAGGGGGACCCAGTACTTC
D gene: TRBD1; J gene: TRBJ1-2; CDR3 length: 15; V gene: TRBV30; clone size: few; CDR3 protein: CAWNSPGQGILGYTF; CDR3 DNA: TGTGCCTGGAATTCACCGGGACAGGGGATCCTCGGCTACACCTTC
D gene: TRBD2; J gene: TRBJ2-1; CDR3 length: 14; V gene: TRBV11-2; clone size: .; CDR3 protein: CASRPVKAGYEQFF; CDR3 DNA: TGTGCCAGCAGACCCGTAAAAGCGGGGTATGAGCAGTTCTTC
D gene: .; J gene: TRBJ2-3; CDR3 length: 13; V gene: TRBV5-6; clone size: .; CDR3 protein: CASSPNREDTQYF; CDR3 DNA: TGTGCCAGCAGCCCGAACAGGGAGGATACGCAGTATTTT
D gene: .; J gene: TRBJ2-3; CDR3 length: 16; V gene: TRBV27; clone size: few; CDR3 protein: CASSLFRGTYTDTQYF; CDR3 DNA: TGTGCCAGCAGTTTATTCCGAGGGACTTACACAGATACGCAGTATTTT
D gene: .; J gene: TRBJ1-1; CDR3 length: 14; V gene: TRBV5-4; clone size: few; CDR3 protein: CASSAGGMNTEAFF; CDR3 DNA: TGTGCCAGCAGCGCGGGGGGGATGAACACTGAAGCTTTCTTT
D gene: .; J gene: TRBJ1-2; CDR3 length: 12; V gene: TRBV30; clone size: few; CDR3 protein: CAWSWGGPGYTF; CDR3 DNA: TGTGCCTGGAGTTGGGGGGGCCCTGGCTACACCTTC
D gene: .; J gene: TRBJ1-2; CDR3 length: 14; V gene: TRBV7-8; clone size: .; CDR3 protein: CASSSYLDSYGYTF; CDR3 DNA: TGTGCCAGCAGCTCTTACTTGGACAGTTATGGCTACACCTTC
D gene: .; J gene: TRBJ2-1; CDR3 length: 10; V gene: TRBV2; clone size: few; CDR3 protein: CASRSGEQFF; CDR3 DNA: TGTGCCAGCAGGAGTGGGGAGCAGTTCTTC
D gene: .; J gene: TRBJ1-1; CDR3 length: 16; V gene: TRBV5-6; clone size: .; CDR3 protein: CASSSSADSRKGEAFF; CDR3 DNA: TGTGCCAGCAGCTCCTCGGCTGACAGCCGAAAGGGAGAAGCTTTCTTT
D gene: TRBD2; J gene: TRBJ2-1; CDR3 length: 14; V gene: TRBV6-6; clone size: few; CDR3 protein: CASSRGLAGGEQFF; CDR3 DNA: TGTGCCAGCAGCCGGGGACTAGCGGGAGGTGAGCAGTTCTTC
D gene: TRBD1; J gene: TRBJ1-1; CDR3 length: 14; V gene: TRBV27; clone size: .; CDR3 protein: CASRPRQGSVRAFF; CDR3 DNA: TGTGCCAGCAGACCAAGACAGGGTTCGGTTCGGGCTTTCTTT